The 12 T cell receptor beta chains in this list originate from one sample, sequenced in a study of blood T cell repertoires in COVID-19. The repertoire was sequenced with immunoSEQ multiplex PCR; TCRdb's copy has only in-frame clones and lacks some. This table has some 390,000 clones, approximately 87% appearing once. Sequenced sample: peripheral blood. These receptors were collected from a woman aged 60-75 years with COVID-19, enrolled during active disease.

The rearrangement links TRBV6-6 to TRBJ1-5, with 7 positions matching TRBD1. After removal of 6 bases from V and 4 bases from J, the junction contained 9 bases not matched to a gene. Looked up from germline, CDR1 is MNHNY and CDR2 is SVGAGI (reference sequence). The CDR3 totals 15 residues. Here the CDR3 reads CASRTPGQSNQPQHF. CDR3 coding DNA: TGTGCCAGCAGGACCCCGGGACAGTCAAATCAGCCCCAGCATTTT.

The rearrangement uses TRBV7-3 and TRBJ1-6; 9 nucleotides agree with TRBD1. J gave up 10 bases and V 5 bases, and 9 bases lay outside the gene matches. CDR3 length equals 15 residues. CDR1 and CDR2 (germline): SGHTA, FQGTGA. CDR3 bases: TGTGCCAGCAGCGCAGGGACAGGGTTGGTATCACCCCTCCACTTT. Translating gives CASSAGTGLVSPLHF.

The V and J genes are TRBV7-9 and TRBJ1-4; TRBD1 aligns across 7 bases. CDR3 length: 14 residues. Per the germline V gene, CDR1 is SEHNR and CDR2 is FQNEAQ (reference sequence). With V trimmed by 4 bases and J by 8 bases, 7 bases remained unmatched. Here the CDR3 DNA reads TGTGCCAGCAGCTCGGGACAGAAGGGAGAAAAACTGTTTTTT. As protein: CASSSGQKGEKLFF.

The chain's CDR3 is CASSPPGRGQDTQYF. The CDR3 DNA reads as TGTGCCAGCTCACCACCGGGCAGGGGGCAAGATACGCAGTATTTT. The chain joins TRBV18 to TRBJ2-3, with 8 bases lining up with TRBD1. This CDR3 comprises 15 residues. CDR1 and CDR2 (germline): KGHSH, LQKENI. J was trimmed by 5 bases and V by 0 bases; bases with no gene match: 4.

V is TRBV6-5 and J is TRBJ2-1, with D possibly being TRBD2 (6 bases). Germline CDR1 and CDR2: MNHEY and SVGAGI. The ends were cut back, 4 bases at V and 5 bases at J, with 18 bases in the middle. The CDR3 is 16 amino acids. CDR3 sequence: CASSSPPGRGNNEQFF. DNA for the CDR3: TGTGCCAGCAGTTCCCCTCCTGGGCGCGGGAACAATGAGCAGTTCTTC.

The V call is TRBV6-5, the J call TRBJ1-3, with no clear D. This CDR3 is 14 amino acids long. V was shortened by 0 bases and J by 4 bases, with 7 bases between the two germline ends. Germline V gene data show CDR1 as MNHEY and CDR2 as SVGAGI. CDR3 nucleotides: TGTGCCAGCAGTTACTCGGAGAGGGGAAACACCATATATTTT. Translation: CASSYSERGNTIYF.

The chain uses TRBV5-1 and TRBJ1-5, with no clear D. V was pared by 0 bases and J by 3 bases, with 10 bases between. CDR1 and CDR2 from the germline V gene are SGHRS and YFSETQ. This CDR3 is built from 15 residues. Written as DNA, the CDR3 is TGCGCCAGCAGCTTGGGTGGAGAGTTCAATCAGCCCCAGCATTTT. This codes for CASSLGGEFNQPQHF.

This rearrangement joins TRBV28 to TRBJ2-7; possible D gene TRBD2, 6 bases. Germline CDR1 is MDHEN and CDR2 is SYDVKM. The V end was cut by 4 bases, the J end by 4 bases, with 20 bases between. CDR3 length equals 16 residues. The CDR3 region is CASSSPRAGLRYEQYF. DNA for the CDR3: TGTGCCAGCAGTTCGCCTCGCGCGGGGTTGAGATACGAGCAGTACTTC.

CDR3 region: CASSRQGEGGPGNTIYF. Written as DNA, the CDR3 is TGCGCCAGCAGCCGCCAGGGGGAAGGGGGTCCTGGAAACACCATATATTTT. The chain links TRBV5-1 to TRBJ1-3, with 7 bases lining up with TRBD1. Germline loops: CDR1 SGHRS, CDR2 YFSETQ. V gave up 4 bases and J gave up 2 bases; unmatched junction bases: 12. CDR3 size: 17 residues.

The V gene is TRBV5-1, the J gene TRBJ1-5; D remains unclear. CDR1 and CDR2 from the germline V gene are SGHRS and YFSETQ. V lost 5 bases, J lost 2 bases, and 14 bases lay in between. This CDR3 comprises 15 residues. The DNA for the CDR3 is TGCGCCAGCAGGTACGGGGTATATGGCAATCAGCCCCAGCATTTT. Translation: CASRYGVYGNQPQHF.

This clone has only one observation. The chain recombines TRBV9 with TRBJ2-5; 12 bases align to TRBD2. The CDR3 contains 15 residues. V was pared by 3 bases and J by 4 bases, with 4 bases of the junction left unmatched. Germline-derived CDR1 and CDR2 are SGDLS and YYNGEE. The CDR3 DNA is TGTGCCAGCAGCGCGACTAGCGGGGGTGGAGAGACCCAGTACTTC. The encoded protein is CASSATSGGGETQYF.

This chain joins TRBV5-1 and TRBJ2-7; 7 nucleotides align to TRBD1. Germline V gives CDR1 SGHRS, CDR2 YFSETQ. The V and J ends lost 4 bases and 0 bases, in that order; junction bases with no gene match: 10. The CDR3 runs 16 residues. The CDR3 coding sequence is TGCGCCAGCAGCCACCAACAGGGGTATTCCTCCTACGAGCAGTACTTC. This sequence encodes CASSHQQGYSSYEQYF.